The next 14 T cell receptor beta chains were all read from a single sample in a study of human T cells and chemical hapten exposure (dated by TCRdb to the early 2020s). Library generation was performed with RACE. Data came from a NextSeq 500. TCRdb passed the public sequencing reads through fastp at Q25 and MiXCR, retaining productive beta sequences. Rows merge per CDR3 protein into single entries with the most common DNA and genes. For this sample there are some 100,000 distinct CDR3 sequences; 9% to 9.5% appear just once. The top ten clonotypes cover more than 2% of the sample. Explained via the paper, the time point label denotes: patch test 2, 6 weeks after DPC sensitization. The meaning of the sample's treatment or condition label: therapeutic diphenylcyclopropenone sensitization with weekly scalp DPC. The source material was whole blood, sampled in connection with sensitization to the hapten diphenylcyclopropenone (DPC). The source is a woman between 35 and 50 years old with alopecia areata. Some clones in this sample may be carry-over from other donors' samples.

This clonotype was counted at least ten times. This chain links TRBV5-1 with TRBJ1-1, with D uncertain. The germline V and J ends were trimmed by 1 base and 1 base, with 8 bases remaining between them. The CDR3 is made up of 14 amino acids. Per the germline V gene, CDR1 is SGHRS and CDR2 is YFSETQ. The CDR3 loop is CASSLSTGNTEAFF. The DNA of the CDR3 is TGCGCCAGCAGCTTGTCCACGGGGAACACTGAAGCTTTCTTT.

This clonotype was seen at least ten times. The rearrangement uses TRBV24-1 and TRBJ2-2; D call uncertain. Trimming cost V 9 bases and J 1 base, with 11 bases left between them. This CDR3 spans 14 amino acids. CDR1 and CDR2 (germline): KGHDR, SFDVKD. This CDR3 is CATHRAQNTGELFF. The DNA for the CDR3 is TGTGCCACCCATCGGGCCCAGAACACCGGGGAGCTGTTTTTT.

At least ten counts were recorded for this clonotype. This chain links TRBV6-4 with TRBJ2-1; 10 bases map to TRBD1. From germline, CDR1 is MRHNA and CDR2 SNTAGT. The CDR3 runs 16 residues. V dropped 7 bases and J dropped 6; count of bases not matched to a gene: 12. CDR3 loop: CASTASAGTGANEQFF. The DNA for the CDR3 is TGTGCCAGCACCGCGAGCGCCGGGACAGGGGCCAATGAGCAGTTCTTC.

This chain connects TRBV7-2 to TRBJ2-1; 8 bases line up with TRBD2. Per the germline V gene, CDR1 is SGHTA and CDR2 is FQGNSA. The V and J ends lost 3 bases and 9 bases, in that order; junction bases with no gene match: 13. This CDR3 is built from 16 residues. The CDR3 nucleotides are TGTGCCAGCAGCTTGGACGGAGTAGCGGGATCCACTGAGCAGTTCTTC. It codes for CASSLDGVAGSTEQFF. Combining the CDR3 with reference TRBV7-2 and TRBJ2-1 gives the whole variable domain GAGVSQSPSNKVTEKGKDVELRCDPISGHTALYWYRQSLGQGLEFLIYFQGNSAPDKSGLPSDRFSAERTGGSVSTLTIQRTQQEDSAVYLCASSLDGVAGSTEQFFGPGTRLTVL.

This clonotype turned up a few times. The J gene is TRBJ2-7, the V gene TRBV19; 11 nucleotides agree with TRBD2. Per germline, CDR1 LNHDA and CDR2 SQIVND (reference sequence). The junction had 3 bases not matched to a gene; V was cut back by 2 bases and J by 3 bases. The CDR3 has 15 amino acids. As DNA, the CDR3 is TGTGCCAGTAGTATAACCGGGACTAGCGGCTACGAGCAGTACTTC. It translates to CASSITGTSGYEQYF.

The chain combines TRBV9 with TRBJ2-4; 12 bases align to TRBD2. Trimming removed 0 bases from V and 0 bases from J; junction bases left unmatched: 1. The germline gives CDR1 SGDLS, CDR2 YYNGEE. The CDR3 totals 17 residues. DNA of the CDR3: TGTGCCAGCAGCGTAGGACTAGCGGGGGTAGCCAAAAACATTCAGTACTTC. It specifies CASSVGLAGVAKNIQYF.

The chain carries TRBV6-1 and TRBJ2-2; D remains ambiguous. From germline, CDR1 is MNHNS and CDR2 SASEGT. CDR3 size: 15 residues. Trimming shortened V by 4 bases and J by 6 bases, and 15 bases separated the two germline ends. CDR3 sequence reads: CASSGKDQVAGELFF. CDR3 in DNA: TGTGCCAGCAGTGGGAAAGACCAAGTCGCCGGGGAGCTGTTTTTT.

This clonotype has a count of ten or more. The chain joins TRBV5-5 to TRBJ2-7; D unclear. This CDR3 is built from 11 residues. V lost 0 bases and J 7 bases, leaving 5 bases between the germline ends. Looked up from germline, CDR1 is SGHKS and CDR2 is YYEKEE (reference sequence). DNA of the CDR3: TGTGCCAGCAGCTTGGAGACTGAGCAGTACTTC. Translation gives CASSLETEQYF.

This clonotype was observed many times. The chain uses TRBV28 and TRBJ2-7, with 10 bases identical to TRBD1. Germline CDR1 reads MDHEN; CDR2 reads SYDVKM. Unmatched junction bases numbered 21, after V lost 6 bases and J lost 7 bases. CDR3 length: 18 residues. The CDR3 DNA sequence: TGTGCCAGCAGCCCACCCGTGGGGACAGGGGCCCCCCCGGGGGAGCAGTACTTC. It yields the protein CASSPPVGTGAPPGEQYF.

This clonotype has more than one count but fewer than ten. V and J are TRBV18 and TRBJ1-5, with unresolved D. The CDR3 length is 13 residues. With 3 bases removed from V and 6 bases from J, the gap between germline ends came to 9 bases. Germline values: CDR1 KGHSH, CDR2 LQKENI. CDR3 sequence: CASSPYSTQPQHF. In DNA, the CDR3 is TGTGCCAGCTCACCCTATTCGACTCAGCCCCAGCATTTT.

In its sample, this clonotype was seen many times. The chain employs TRBV4-3 and TRBJ2-7; D gene unclear. Trimming stripped 1 base from V and 4 bases from J, with 14 bases between. Per the germline V gene, CDR1 is LGHNA and CDR2 is YSLEER. The CDR3 contains 15 residues. CDR3 bases: TGCGCCAGCAGCCAAGTCCTCAGGTTAGGATACGAGCAGTACTTC. It yields the protein CASSQVLRLGYEQYF.

Ten or more counts support this clonotype. The chain joins TRBV9 to TRBJ2-1; D might be TRBD2 (5 bases). The V end was cut by 4 bases, the J end by 0 bases, with 11 bases between. Germline V gene sequence: CDR1 SGDLS, CDR2 YYNGEE. CDR3 length equals 15 residues. The CDR3 spells CASSMDWPSYNEQFF. CDR3 bases: TGTGCCAGCAGCATGGACTGGCCCTCCTACAATGAGCAGTTCTTC.

The J gene is TRBJ2-3, the V gene TRBV7-2, with a tentative D call TRBD1 (5 bases). The length of the CDR3 is 14 residues. CDR1 and CDR2 from the germline V gene are SGHTA and FQGNSA. V gave up 6 bases and J gave up 2 bases, with 12 bases separating them. The CDR3 loop is CASRSRAPTDTQYF. The CDR3 bases are TGTGCCAGCAGGTCCAGGGCACCCACAGATACGCAGTATTTT.

The rearrangement joins TRBV12-3 or TRBV12-4 to TRBJ1-4; possibly TRBD1 for D (5 bases). V lost 5 bases and J 5 bases, leaving 12 bases between the germline ends. This CDR3 comprises 14 residues. CDR3 in amino acids: CASSPGRRNEKLFF. The CDR3 coding sequence is TGTGCCAGCAGTCCGGGACGTCGGAATGAAAAACTGTTTTTT.